The 8 T cell receptor beta chains given below trace back to one sample, sequenced in a study of graft-versus-host responses after intestinal transplantation. Measured with immunoSEQ multiplex PCR; TCRdb has only the in-frame clones, and not every one. There are more than 80,000 clones in the sample; approximately 90% occur only once, and approximately 0.28% lies in the top ten. The antigens for these receptors are not known. Sequenced here: unstimulated CD4+ T cells sorted from spleen or lymph node cells, sampled before transplant. The origin of the receptors is a human donor who was the organ donor for an intestinal transplant.

V and J are TRBV19 and TRBJ2-2; TRBD2 agrees at 7 bases. V shed 6 bases, J shed 4 bases, and the junction held 5 bases outside the gene matches. This CDR3 has 14 amino acids. CDR1 is LNHDA and CDR2 is SQIVND in the germline V gene (reference sequence). CDR3 in amino acids: CASRTQRGTGELFF. The DNA for the CDR3 is TGTGCCAGTAGGACCCAGCGGGGCACCGGGGAGCTGTTTTTT. The full variable domain, with the rest looked up from reference TRBV19 and TRBJ2-2, is DGGITQSPKYLFRKEGQNVTLSCEQNLNHDAMYWYRQDPGQGLRLIYYSQIVNDFQKGDIAEGYSVSREKKESFPLTVTSAQKNPTAFYLCASRTQRGTGELFFGEGSRLTVL.

This clone was seen just once. The J gene is TRBJ1-3, the V gene TRBV5-1; D gene ambiguous. Between the trimmed V and J ends, which lost 0 bases and 2 bases, there was a span of 12 bases. This CDR3 has 16 residues. From germline, CDR1 is SGHRS and CDR2 YFSETQ. CDR3 region: CASSLDSRFTGNTIYF. The CDR3 bases are TGCGCCAGCAGCTTGGATTCGAGGTTTACTGGAAACACCATATATTTT.

The gene calls are TRBV7-9 and TRBJ1-2; a possible D gene is TRBD1 (5 bases). Trimming took off 7 bases at V and 2 bases at J, with 23 bases between the two ends. The CDR3 has 17 residues. Germline assignment: CDR1 SEHNR and CDR2 FQNEAQ (reference sequence). Here the CDR3 DNA reads TGTGCCAGCACACCTCTAACGGAAAGGGGTAGGAACTATGGCTACACCTTC. Protein: CASTPLTERGRNYGYTF.

The rearrangement joins TRBV28 to TRBJ1-5; 9 nucleotides match TRBD1. Trimming cost V 5 bases and J 3 bases; bases outside gene matches: 11. Germline assignment: CDR1 MDHEN and CDR2 SYDVKM. This CDR3 comprises 17 residues. The CDR3 bases are TGTGCCAGCAGTACTCGACAGGGGGGGAGGAACAATCAGCCCCAGCATTTT. Translated, it gives CASSTRQGGRNNQPQHF.

The rearrangement uses TRBV4-3 and TRBJ2-2; D call uncertain. Germline V gene sequence: CDR1 LGHNA, CDR2 YSLEER. The CDR3 covers 13 residues. Trimming shortened V by 4 bases and J by 3 bases, and 6 bases separated the two germline ends. The CDR3 is CASSRTYTGELFF. The CDR3 coding sequence is TGCGCCAGCAGCCGCACATACACCGGGGAGCTGTTTTTT.

J is TRBJ2-7 and V is TRBV5-1, with a tentative D call TRBD2 (5 bases). This CDR3 has 11 residues. Trimming removed 4 bases from V and 7 bases from J, with 9 bases in between. Germline CDR1 and CDR2: SGHRS and YFSETQ. CDR3 nucleotide sequence: TGCGCCAGCAGCGATAGAGGGGAGCAGTACTTC. It codes for CASSDRGEQYF.

V is TRBV19 and J is TRBJ2-7; TRBD2 matches 15 bases. V lost 4 bases and J lost 1; bases outside the gene matches: 8. Germline CDR1 LNHDA, CDR2 SQIVND (reference sequence). The CDR3 loop spans 18 amino acids. CDR3 coding DNA: TGTGCCAGTAGTAAGGGACTAGCGGGGGGCCTGAGATCCTACGAGCAGTACTTC. Encoded protein: CASSKGLAGGLRSYEQYF.

This chain joins TRBV7-3 and TRBJ2-1, with 11 bases lining up with TRBD2. Germline trimming cut 5 bases from V and 9 bases from J; bases unmatched to any gene: 3. Per germline, CDR1 SGHTA and CDR2 FQGTGA. The CDR3 is 13 residues long. The CDR3 sequence is CASSTSGSVEQFF. The CDR3 DNA is TGTGCCAGCAGCACTAGCGGGAGTGTTGAGCAGTTCTTC.